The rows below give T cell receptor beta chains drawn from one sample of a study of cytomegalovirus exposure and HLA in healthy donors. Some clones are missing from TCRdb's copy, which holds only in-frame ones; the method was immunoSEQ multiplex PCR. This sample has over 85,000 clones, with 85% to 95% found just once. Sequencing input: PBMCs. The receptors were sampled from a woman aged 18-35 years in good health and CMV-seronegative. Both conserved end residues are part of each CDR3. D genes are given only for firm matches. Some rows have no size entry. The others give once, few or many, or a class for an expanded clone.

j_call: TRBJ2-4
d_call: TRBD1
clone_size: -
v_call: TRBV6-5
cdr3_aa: CASSYSTGGKNIQYF
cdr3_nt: TGTGCCAGCAGTTACTCGACAGGGGGGAAAAACATTCAGTACTTC

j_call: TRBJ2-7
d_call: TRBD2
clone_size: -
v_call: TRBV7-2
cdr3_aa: CASSPRTSGSYEQYF
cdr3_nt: TGTGCCAGCAGCCCAAGGACTAGCGGGAGCTACGAGCAGTACTTC

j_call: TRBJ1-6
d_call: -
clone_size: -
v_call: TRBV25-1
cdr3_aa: CASSDQGINSPLHF
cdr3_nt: TGTGCCAGCAGTGACCAGGGTATTAATTCACCCCTCCACTTT

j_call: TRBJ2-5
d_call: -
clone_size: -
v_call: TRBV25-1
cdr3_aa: CASSEWVAAGETQYF
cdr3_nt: TGTGCCAGCAGTGAATGGGTGGCGGCCGGGGAGACCCAGTACTTC

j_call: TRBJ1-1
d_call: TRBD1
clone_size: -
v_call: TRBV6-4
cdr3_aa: CATGRGRGVGDTEAFF
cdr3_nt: TGTGCCACAGGTCGTGGCAGGGGGGTGGGTGACACTGAAGCTTTCTTT

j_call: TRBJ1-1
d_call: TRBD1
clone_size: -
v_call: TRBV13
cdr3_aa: CASSPEGTGNTEAFF
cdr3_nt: TGTGCCAGCAGCCCGGAGGGGACAGGAAACACTGAAGCTTTCTTT

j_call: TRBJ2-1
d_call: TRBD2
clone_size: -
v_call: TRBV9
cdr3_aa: CASSDSGGPGGEQFF
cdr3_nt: TGTGCCAGCAGCGATAGCGGGGGCCCTGGCGGGGAGCAGTTCTTC

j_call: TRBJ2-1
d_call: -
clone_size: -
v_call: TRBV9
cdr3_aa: CASSFGLLGTYNEQFF
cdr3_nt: TGTGCCAGCAGCTTTGGACTCCTAGGGACCTACAATGAGCAGTTCTTC

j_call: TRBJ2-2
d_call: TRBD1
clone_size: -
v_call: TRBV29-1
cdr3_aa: CSVVFSDRGGTGELFF
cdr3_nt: TGCAGCGTCGTTTTTTCGGACAGGGGGGGAACCGGGGAGCTGTTTTTT

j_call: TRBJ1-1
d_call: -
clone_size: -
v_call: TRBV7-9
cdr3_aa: CASSLLGISNTEAFF
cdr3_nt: TGTGCCAGCAGCTTACTAGGAATCTCGAACACTGAAGCTTTCTTT

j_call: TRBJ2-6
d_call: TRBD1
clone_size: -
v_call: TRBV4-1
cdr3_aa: CASSQEGQGSSGANVLTF
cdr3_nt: TGCGCCAGCAGCCAAGAGGGACAGGGGAGCTCTGGGGCCAACGTCCTGACTTTC

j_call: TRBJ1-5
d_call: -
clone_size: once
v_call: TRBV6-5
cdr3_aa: CASSRGGGQPQHF
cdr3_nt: TGTGCCAGCAGTCGGGGCGGGGGTCAGCCCCAGCATTTT

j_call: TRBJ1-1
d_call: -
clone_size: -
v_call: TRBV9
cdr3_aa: CASSVVTLNTEAFF
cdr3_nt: TGTGCCAGCAGCGTAGTCACACTGAACACTGAAGCTTTCTTT

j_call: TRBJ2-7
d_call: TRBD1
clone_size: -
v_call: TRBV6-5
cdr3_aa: CASSYGTGAYEQYF
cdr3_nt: TGTGCCAGCAGTTACGGGACAGGGGCCTACGAGCAGTACTTC

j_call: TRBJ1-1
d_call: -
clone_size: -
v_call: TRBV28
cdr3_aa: CASSRTDNGEAFF
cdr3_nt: TGTGCCAGCAGCCGCACCGACAATGGTGAAGCTTTCTTT